The rows below give T cell receptor beta chains drawn from one sample of a study of molecular identifiers for immune sequencing clone quantification. TCRdb recomputed calls from the PCR reads with MiXCR, one row per CDR3 protein. The sample lists tens of thousands of distinct CDR3 sequences; about a sixth were seen once. What was sequenced was naive CD8+ T cells from blood, with Jurkat cell RNA spiked in. Every receptor here comes from a human donor in good health. Some libraries in this study had Jurkat cell RNA spiked in. Each CDR3 is given with its conserved first and last residue. D genes are given only for firm matches. Not every row has a clone size; where given, it reads once, few, many or a size class.

TGTGCCAGCACCTGGGGGGCTGAAGCTTTCTTT,CASTWGAEAFF,.,TRBJ1-1,many,TRBV6-6
TGCAGCGTTCAAACTAGCGGTACCTACAATGAGCAGTTCTTC,CSVQTSGTYNEQFF,TRBD2,TRBJ2-1,few,TRBV29-1
TGTGCCAGCAGCCCCCGGACAGCTGGGGCCAACGTCCTGACTTTC,CASSPRTAGANVLTF,.,TRBJ2-6,many,TRBV7-9
TGCGCCAGCAGCCAAGAGAGTAGCGGGAGGAGGGAGACCCAGTACTTC,CASSQESSGRRETQYF,TRBD2,TRBJ2-5,many,TRBV4-1
TGTGCCAGCAGTTACTCCATGGGTTCCTCCTACGAGCAGTACTTC,CASSYSMGSSYEQYF,.,TRBJ2-7,.,TRBV6-2/TRBV6-3
TGTGCCAGCAGTTTGTCGGCAGGGATCTTCCCAACTAATGAAAAACTGTTTTTT,CASSLSAGIFPTNEKLFF,.,TRBJ1-4,few,TRBV27
TGTGCCGGGTCCCCTGGGACAGGGGTATCGGACTATGGCTACACCTTC,CAGSPGTGVSDYGYTF,TRBD1,TRBJ1-2,many,TRBV30
TGTGCCACCAGTGATTTGCCCGGGAGAGGCGCAGATACGCAGTATTTT,CATSDLPGRGADTQYF,.,TRBJ2-3,few,TRBV24-1
TGTGCCTGGAGTGTACGGGGGGGCTTGAACACTGAAGCTTTCTTT,CAWSVRGGLNTEAFF,.,TRBJ1-1,.,TRBV30
TGTGCCAGCAGCCATTTGGGACAAGAAAAACTGTTTTTT,CASSHLGQEKLFF,.,TRBJ1-4,few,TRBV12-3/TRBV12-4
TGTGCCAGCTGCTTGACAGGGAGCAATCAGCCCCAGCATTTT,CASCLTGSNQPQHF,TRBD1,TRBJ1-5,few,TRBV2
TGCGCCAGCAGTAACCCGGGACTAGCGGGAGGGCGTCTGGCAGATACGCAGTATTTT,CASSNPGLAGGRLADTQYF,TRBD2,TRBJ2-3,many,TRBV5-1
TGCAGTGCTAGAGTCCCTCTTGAGGGCGGGAGGCCCAACACAGATACGCAGTATTTT,CSARVPLEGGRPNTDTQYF,TRBD2,TRBJ2-3,many,TRBV20-1
TGTGCCATCAGTGAGTCGACTAGCGCGCAAGAGACCCAGTACTTC,CAISESTSAQETQYF,TRBD2,TRBJ2-5,medium-sized,TRBV10-3
TGTGCCAGCAGTTTCCGGACAGGGTTTATCACTGAAGCTTTCTTT,CASSFRTGFITEAFF,TRBD1,TRBJ1-1,many,TRBV28
TGTGCCAGCAGTTTTGCAGGGGGCCCCGCAGATACGCAGTATTTT,CASSFAGGPADTQYF,TRBD1,TRBJ2-3,many,TRBV28
TGCAGTGTGTCGACGGAGCAAGCCTACAATGAGCAGTTCTTC,CSVSTEQAYNEQFF,.,TRBJ2-1,many,TRBV20-1
TGCGCCAGCGGACCAACCGGGACTAGCGACGGCACCGGGGAGCTGTTTTTT,CASGPTGTSDGTGELFF,TRBD2,TRBJ2-2,few,TRBV5-1
TGTGCCAGCAGTGAAAACGGGGCTCAGCCCCAGCATTTT,CASSENGAQPQHF,.,TRBJ1-5,many,TRBV25-1
TGTGCCAGTAGTATAATTCAGGGGAGGGTCCCCAATCAGCCCCAGCATTTT,CASSIIQGRVPNQPQHF,.,TRBJ1-5,many,TRBV19
TGCAGTGCTAGCTACGGGGAGGCATACGATGAGCAGTTCTTC,CSASYGEAYDEQFF,.,TRBJ2-1,many,TRBV20-1
TGTGCCAGCAGCTTCCAAGAGACCCAGTACTTC,CASSFQETQYF,.,TRBJ2-5,many,TRBV11-2